Listed below are T cell receptor beta chains from one sample, sequenced in a study of stem cell transplantation in POMP-related autoinflammatory disease. Some clones are missing from TCRdb's copy, which holds only in-frame ones; the method was immunoSEQ multiplex PCR. Seen here are a few thousand clones, around nine tenths observed once, and the top ten hold 2% to 2.5%. This material consisted of Tregs from PBMCs, taken after stem cell transplantation. The receptor source for this set is a human patient with POMP-related autoinflammation and immune dysregulation (PRAID). Among the T cells, some may be from the graft donor. The CDR3 runs from the conserved cysteine through the conserved F or W.

J gene | V gene | CDR3 protein
TRBJ2-3 | TRBV2 | CASDRRGLFTDTQYF
TRBJ2-1 | TRBV15 | CATSRDGRRGSVDTEQFF
TRBJ2-7 | TRBV10-3 | CAISESRDRLYEQYF
TRBJ1-2 | TRBV6-5 | CASSYASGGVVSYTF
TRBJ2-4 | TRBV6-5 | CASSYSSGLRNIQYF
TRBJ2-6 | TRBV7-8 | CASSFWGAGANVLTF
TRBJ2-1 | TRBV11-2 | CASSYEPYNEQFF
TRBJ1-2 | TRBV19 | CASSMLTKYGYTF
TRBJ1-2 | TRBV5-4 | CASSPGAANYGYTF
TRBJ1-5 | TRBV19 | CASTTGSDISNQPQHF
TRBJ2-3 | TRBV2 | CASSESEHTDTQYF
TRBJ1-2 | TRBV5-1 | CASSLEPGNYGYTF
TRBJ2-1 | TRBV6-5 | CASSYAAGGYNEQFF
TRBJ1-5 | TRBV18 | CASSPGHTNQPQHF
TRBJ1-2 | TRBV28 | CASSFGGRGYTF
TRBJ1-1 | TRBV5-6 | CASSPPRGGGSAEAFF
TRBJ1-2 | TRBV7-9 | CASSFGQGVGYGYTF
TRBJ2-2 | TRBV3-1/TRBV3-2 | CASISGSGELFF
TRBJ1-5 | TRBV3-1/TRBV3-2 | CASSQDLTSNQPQHF
TRBJ2-1 | TRBV28 | CASGQLTYSSYNEQFF
TRBJ2-1 | TRBV7-7 | CTSSLGAFKEQFF
TRBJ2-5 | TRBV4-1 | CASSHLRGQETQYF
TRBJ2-4 | TRBV28 | CASSYSGPPGNIQYF
TRBJ2-5 | TRBV24-1 | CATSDPHDRGGETQYF
TRBJ2-4 | TRBV7-9 | CASSILQGVKNIQYF
TRBJ1-5 | TRBV29-1 | CSVGGTENQPQHF
TRBJ1-1 | TRBV6-5 | CASSYSGTEDTEAFF
TRBJ1-5 | TRBV30 | CAWSQRGAQPQHF
TRBJ2-7 | TRBV10-3 | CAISYSDRFIYEQYF
TRBJ1-2 | TRBV5-1 | CASSFRAGGASSGYTF
TRBJ2-6 | TRBV28 | CASSHFLAGNSGANVLTF
TRBJ2-2 | TRBV15 | CATKWTGGNTGELFF
TRBJ2-7 | TRBV7-9 | CASSLEIGLAGAEYEQYF
TRBJ2-3 | TRBV5-4 | CASSSQRAATDTQYF
TRBJ1-5 | TRBV28 | CASSLAPGQKPNQPQHF
TRBJ2-6 | TRBV6-5 | CASSLGGTGANVLTF
TRBJ1-2 | TRBV5-1 | CASSLDPGPFYGYTF
TRBJ1-2 | TRBV5-4 | CASSLVGGTNYGYTF
TRBJ1-1 | TRBV3-1/TRBV3-2 | CASSQVSQGVPEAFF
TRBJ2-5 | TRBV10-2 | CASGARRAETQYF
TRBJ1-5 | TRBV10-3 | CAIGTGGNQPQHF
TRBJ1-4 | TRBV29-1 | CSVGDRAGEKLFF
TRBJ1-4 | TRBV20-1 | CSARTEEKLFF
TRBJ1-5 | TRBV27 | CASSLSPQPGGDQPQHF
TRBJ1-2 | TRBV20-1 | CSASGTPGGYTF
TRBJ1-6 | TRBV10-2 | CASSDQGQGSPLHF
TRBJ1-2 | TRBV29-1 | CSVTGIRHGYTF
TRBJ1-3 | TRBV6-4 | CASNNPTGAGPGNTIYF
TRBJ2-5 | TRBV29-1 | CSVDSGYQETQYF
TRBJ2-7 | TRBV5-1 | CASSPTGLGYEQYF
TRBJ1-1 | TRBV28 | CASSFLLNTEAFF
TRBJ1-1 | TRBV28 | CASSPPSGTTNTEAFF
TRBJ2-1 | TRBV9 | CASSVANYNEQFF